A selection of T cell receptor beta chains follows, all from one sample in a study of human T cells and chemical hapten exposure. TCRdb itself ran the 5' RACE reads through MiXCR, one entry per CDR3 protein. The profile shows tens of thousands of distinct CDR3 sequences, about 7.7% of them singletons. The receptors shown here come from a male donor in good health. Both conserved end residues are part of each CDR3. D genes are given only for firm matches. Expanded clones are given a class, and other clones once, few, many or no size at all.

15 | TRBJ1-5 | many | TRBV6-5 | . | TGTGCCAGCAGTTACTCAAGAGGGGACAATCAGCCCCAGCATTTT | CASSYSRGDNQPQHF
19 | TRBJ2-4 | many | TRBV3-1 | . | TGTGCCAGCAGCCCCATCCGAGGCGGATCGGGTGGGGCCAAAAACATTCAGTACTTC | CASSPIRGGSGGAKNIQYF
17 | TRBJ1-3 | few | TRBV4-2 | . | TGTGCCAGCAGCCGCGAAATCCGACAGGAGTCTGGAAACACCATATATTTT | CASSREIRQESGNTIYF
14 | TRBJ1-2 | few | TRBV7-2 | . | TGTGCCAGCAGCTTAGGGGAGGGGCTGTTCGGCTACACCTTC | CASSLGEGLFGYTF
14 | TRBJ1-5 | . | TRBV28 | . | TGTGCCAGCAGACCCCCGGGACAAAATCAGCCCCAGCATTTT | CASRPPGQNQPQHF
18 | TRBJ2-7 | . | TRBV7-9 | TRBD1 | TGTGCCAGCAGCTCGGGGCTAGGATCGGACAGGGGCTCCTACGAGCAGTACTTC | CASSSGLGSDRGSYEQYF
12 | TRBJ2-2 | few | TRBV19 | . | TGTGCCAGTAGCCAGGGCACCGGGGAGCTGTTTTTT | CASSQGTGELFF
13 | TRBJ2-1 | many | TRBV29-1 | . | TGCAGCGCCGAAGAGAGCTCCTACAATGAGCAGTTCTTC | CSAEESSYNEQFF
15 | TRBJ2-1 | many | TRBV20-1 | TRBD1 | TGCAGTGCTAGAGACCGGGACAGGGGGCGCGATGAGCAGTTCTTC | CSARDRDRGRDEQFF
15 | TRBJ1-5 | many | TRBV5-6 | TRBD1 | TGTGCCAGCAGCTTGACAGGGGGCATTTATCAGCCCCAGCATTTT | CASSLTGGIYQPQHF
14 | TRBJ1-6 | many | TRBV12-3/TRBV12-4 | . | TGTGCCAGCAGTCAAGGACGGTATAATTCACCCCTCCACTTT | CASSQGRYNSPLHF
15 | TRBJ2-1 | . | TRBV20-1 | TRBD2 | TGCAGTACGGGACTAGCGGGACCAACCTACAATGAGCAGTTCTTC | CSTGLAGPTYNEQFF
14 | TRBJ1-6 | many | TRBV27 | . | TGTGCCAGCAGTTTATCTGCAGATAATTCACCCCTCCACTTT | CASSLSADNSPLHF
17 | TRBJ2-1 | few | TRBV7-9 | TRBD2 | TGTGCCAGCAGCTTATTGTTCGGGACTAGCTCCTACAATGAGCAGTTCTTC | CASSLLFGTSSYNEQFF
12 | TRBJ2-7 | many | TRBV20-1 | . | TGCAGTGCTAGGGACGAGTCCTACGAGCAGTACTTC | CSARDESYEQYF
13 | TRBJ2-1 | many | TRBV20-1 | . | TGCAGTGCCCCGGTGGGCTCCTACAATGAGCAGTTCTTC | CSAPVGSYNEQFF
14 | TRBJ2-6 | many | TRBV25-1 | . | TGTGCCAGCAGTTCTGGGGCCGGGGCCAACGTCCTGACTTTC | CASSSGAGANVLTF
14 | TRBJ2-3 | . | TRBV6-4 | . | TGTGCCAGCAGTGCATCGGTGGAAACAGATACGCAGTATTTT | CASSASVETDTQYF
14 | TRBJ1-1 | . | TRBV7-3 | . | TGTGCCAGCAGCTTAACTTCGGGGAACACTGAAGCTTTCTTT | CASSLTSGNTEAFF
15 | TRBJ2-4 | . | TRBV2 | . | TGTGCCAGCAGTGGGGCCATTTCAGCCAAAAACATTCAGTACTTC | CASSGAISAKNIQYF
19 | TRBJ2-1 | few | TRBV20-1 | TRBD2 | TGCAGTGCTAGAGATCATGGGCTAGCGGGACTCGGCTTCTACAATGAGCAGTTCTTC | CSARDHGLAGLGFYNEQFF
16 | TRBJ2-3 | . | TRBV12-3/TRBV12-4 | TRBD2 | TGTGCCAGCAGTTTGTTAGCGGGGACTAGCACAGATACGCAGTATTTT | CASSLLAGTSTDTQYF
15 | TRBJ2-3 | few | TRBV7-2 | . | TGTGCCAGCAGCTTAGGTGGACAGTTCACAGATACGCAGTATTTT | CASSLGGQFTDTQYF
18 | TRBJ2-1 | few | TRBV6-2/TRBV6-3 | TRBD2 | TGTGCCAGCAGTTACTCTACCGACGGGACTAGCTATAACAATGAGCAGTTCTTC | CASSYSTDGTSYNNEQFF
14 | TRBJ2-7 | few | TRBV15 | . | TGTGCCACCAGCAGTATCGGAGATGAGGACGAGCAGTACTTC | CATSSIGDEDEQYF
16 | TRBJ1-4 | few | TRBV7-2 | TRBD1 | TGTGCCAGCAGCTCCCAGGGGGCGCTGGCTAATGAAAAACTGTTTTTT | CASSSQGALANEKLFF